What follows is one T cell receptor beta chain and its context. Its target is not known. Expressed TCRB transcripts got sequenced, as all isolated RNA was reverse transcribed. The protocol was immunoSEQ multiplex PCR, while the TCRdb copy is restricted to in-frame clones and leaves out a portion. The sample lists hundreds of thousands of clones, about 16% occurring once. These data originate in a study of beta chain features in type 1 diabetes. General study points: At VDJ recombination sites, type 1 diabetes patients had fewer insertions and more deleted nucleotides. Compared to healthy donors, patients appeared to have naive, central memory and Treg TCRB repertoires that were more alike. Among patients with Type 1 diabetes, TCRB CDR3s were moderately but significantly shorter in every one of the four CD4+ subsets.

The sample taken for sequencing was naive CD4+ T cells from blood. The TCR was taken from a man younger than 35 in good health.

The CDR3 DNA sequence: TGTGCCAGCAGCTTACAACCTTTGGGCTACGAGCAGTACTTC. Translated: CASSLQPLGYEQYF. The V and J genes are TRBV21-1 and TRBJ2-7. TRBV21-1 corresponds to a pseudogene. CDR3 length equals 14 residues.